The entry that follows covers one T cell receptor (beta chain) sequence. Those enrolled, adults aged about 18 to 89 years, came from 25 or so US areas. The sample originates from a study of blood T cell repertoires in COVID-19. Overall study: Italy, Spain and the United States were the sources of the convalescent and acute COVID-19 samples. In each case, the material was cDNA or gDNA derived from T cells, B-cell-depleted T cells, or PBMCs.

Authors' analysis steps: Amplification of reference gene primers was used by the study to estimate nucleated cell counts. Clones were read by immunoSEQ multiplex PCR, and TCRdb kept only the in-frame ones, dropping some. The DNA was the basis for D and trimming; V, J and clone size are from that table. This table holds around 250,000 clones, over 80% found once. Source material: PBMCs or T cells enriched from blood (not recorded which). The clonotype was recovered from a human donor in a cohort exposed to, infected with or recovered from COVID-19 (not recorded which). The donor label of this sample is uncertain.

CDR3 region: CASSTSGGPNEQFF. CDR3 nucleotides: TGTGCCAGCAGTACTAGCGGGGGGCCCAATGAGCAGTTCTTC. The V and J genes are TRBV7-2 and TRBJ2-1; 12 bases are shared with TRBD2. V gave up 6 bases and J gave up 6 bases; unmatched junction bases: 3. The CDR3 extends over 14 amino acids. Germline CDR1 is SGHTA and CDR2 is FQGNSA.